This passage covers 12 T cell receptor beta chains from one sample sequenced in a study of blood T cell repertoires in COVID-19. Here immunoSEQ multiplex PCR was the method, and the copy in TCRdb shows in-frame clones only, minus some. The table lists 110,000 to 150,000 clones, 65% to 90% of them singletons, with around 3.2% in the top ten. The specimen was peripheral blood. These receptors were collected from a man aged 50 to 60 with acute or convalescent COVID-19.

The J gene is TRBJ1-1, the V gene TRBV28; unclear D gene. Trimming pared 6 bases from V and 7 bases from J, leaving 15 bases between. The CDR3 totals 13 residues. Germline V gene data show CDR1 as MDHEN and CDR2 as SYDVKM. CDR3 loop: CASRGNSRGEAFF. DNA for the CDR3: TGTGCCAGCAGGGGCAATTCTCGGGGTGAAGCTTTCTTT.

The chain has TRBV5-1 and TRBJ2-1; 8 nucleotides match TRBD1. Trimming cost V 3 bases and J 7 bases; bases outside gene matches: 9. The V gene's germline CDR1 is SGHRS and CDR2 YFSETQ. CDR3 length: 15 residues. DNA of the CDR3: TGCGCCAGCAGCTCGTCCGGGACAGGCCTTAATGAGCAGTTCTTC. As protein: CASSSSGTGLNEQFF.

This chain joins TRBV28 and TRBJ2-2; 9 bases are a match to TRBD2. This CDR3 contains 18 residues. V was clipped by 6 bases and J by 4 bases; unmatched bases: 15. Per germline, CDR1 MDHEN and CDR2 SYDVKM. This chain's CDR3 is CASSATGTSRTLTGELFF. The CDR3 DNA is TGTGCCAGCAGCGCGACAGGGACTAGCCGAACACTCACCGGGGAGCTGTTTTTT.

This clone appeared a single time. The genes are TRBV5-1 and TRBJ2-3, with a possible D match to TRBD2 (6 bases). The CDR3 is made up of 16 amino acids. Germline lookup yields CDR1 SGHRS and CDR2 YFSETQ. Between the trimmed V and J ends, which lost 0 bases and 2 bases, there was a span of 13 bases. This chain's CDR3 is CASSLGVAENTDTQYF. The CDR3 coding sequence is TGCGCCAGCAGCTTGGGTGTAGCGGAGAACACAGATACGCAGTATTTT.

This clone has a single count. V gene TRBV19 combines with J gene TRBJ1-5; D might be TRBD1 (5 bases). Germline CDR1 is LNHDA and CDR2 is SQIVND (reference sequence). V lost 6 bases, J lost 5 bases, and 14 bases lay in between. This CDR3 is 14 amino acids long. CDR3 nucleotide sequence: TGTGCCAGTAGCGTCCGGGGGTCAGATCAGCCCCAGCATTTT. Its translation: CASSVRGSDQPQHF.

This chain uses TRBV10-3 with TRBJ2-3, with a weak D call TRBD1 (7 bases). V was cut by 10 bases and J by 5 bases, with 19 bases left in between. The germline V gene encodes CDR1 ENHRY and CDR2 SYGVKD. This CDR3 comprises 14 residues. The CDR3 protein is CASQRRGLVDTQYF. DNA for the CDR3: TGTGCCAGCCAACGGAGGGGGCTGGTAGATACGCAGTATTTT.

The V call is TRBV11-3, the J call TRBJ1-5; no clear D. The CDR3 is 13 residues long. Germline V gene lookup returns CDR1 SGHNT and CDR2 YENEEA. The V end was cut by 4 bases, the J end by 7 bases, with 11 bases between. This chain's CDR3 is CASSSSEEQPQHF. The DNA of the CDR3 is TGTGCCAGCAGCTCGTCGGAGGAACAGCCCCAGCATTTT.

The chain has TRBV28 and TRBJ2-7; tentatively, D is TRBD2 (6 bases). V was pared by 10 bases and J by 2 bases, with 15 bases between. CDR1 is MDHEN and CDR2 is SYDVKM in the germline V gene. The CDR3 has 13 amino acids. CDR3 loop: CANRAGFAYEQYF. CDR3 coding DNA: TGTGCCAACCGGGCGGGGTTTGCCTACGAGCAGTACTTC.

This chain uses TRBV24-1 with TRBJ1-2; D ambiguous. V was cut by 2 bases and J by 4 bases, with 7 bases left in between. Germline V gene lookup returns CDR1 KGHDR and CDR2 SFDVKD. The CDR3 has 13 residues. The chain's CDR3 is CATSDWNSYGYTF. The DNA of the CDR3 is TGTGCCACCAGTGATTGGAACAGCTATGGCTACACCTTC.

This clone was counted between two and nine times. The chain recombines TRBV19 with TRBJ1-3; tentative D call: TRBD1 (6 bases). This CDR3 is 12 amino acids long. Germline-derived CDR1 and CDR2 are LNHDA and SQIVND (reference sequence). V was pared by 5 bases and J by 7 bases, with 9 bases between. The CDR3: CASSPQGNTIYF. The CDR3 nucleotides read TGTGCCAGTAGTCCACAGGGTAACACCATATATTTT. Filled out from reference TRBV19 and TRBJ1-3, the complete variable domain reads DGGITQSPKYLFRKEGQNVTLSCEQNLNHDAMYWYRQDPGQGLRLIYYSQIVNDFQKGDIAEGYSVSREKKESFPLTVTSAQKNPTAFYLCASSPQGNTIYFGEGSWLTVV.

The chain carries TRBV6-6 and TRBJ2-3, with TRBD1 as a possible D gene (6 bases). The V and J ends lost 9 bases and 0 bases respectively, with 16 bases between them. The germline CDR1 and CDR2 sequences are MNHNY and SVGAGI (reference sequence). CDR3 length: 15 amino acids. The CDR3 region is CASGGAGDSTDTQYF. The CDR3 DNA sequence: TGTGCCAGTGGGGGCGCCGGGGATAGCACAGATACGCAGTATTTT.

The count of this clone is one. The chain links TRBV19 to TRBJ2-5; the D is unclear. The CDR3 covers 11 residues. Looked up from germline, CDR1 is LNHDA and CDR2 is SQIVND (reference sequence). The CDR3 DNA is TGTACCCCTGGTAGCAGAGAGACCCAGTACTTC. This gives the protein CTPGSRETQYF.